This paragraph covers one T cell receptor beta chain sequence. As yet, its antigen is unknown. The record originates from a study of shared clonotypes between healthy human individuals. Study-level results: Memory subsets had estimated richness that was generally smaller than that of naive subsets. The four-donor shared clonotypes exceeded non-shared clonotypes in generation probability, with non-shared ones scoring lower.

It was CD45RO-negative cells, positively selected for CCR7, that made up naive CD8 cells, with terminally differentiated effector memory CD45RA+ cells excluded. The donors, all of them Caucasian adults, lived in Nashville, Tennessee. Using immunoSEQ multiplex PCR, the repertoire was profiled, and TCRdb retains in-frame clones only, with some absent. Here the sample spans around 600,000 clones, roughly 98% being singletons. The germline V gene encodes CDR1 MDHEN and CDR2 SYDVKM. This CDR3 spans 14 amino acids. V shed 10 bases and J shed 11 bases, with 25 bases lying between them. V usage is TRBV28 and J usage is TRBJ2-3; D possibly uses TRBD1 or TRBD2 (5 bases each). The sequence derives from a man aged 30-40 years in good health. Specimen: naive CD8+ T cells sorted from blood. This chain's CDR3 is CATTDPGPRRLQYF. CDR3 sequence (DNA): TGTGCCACCACAGACCCGGGACCTAGACGACTGCAGTATTTT.